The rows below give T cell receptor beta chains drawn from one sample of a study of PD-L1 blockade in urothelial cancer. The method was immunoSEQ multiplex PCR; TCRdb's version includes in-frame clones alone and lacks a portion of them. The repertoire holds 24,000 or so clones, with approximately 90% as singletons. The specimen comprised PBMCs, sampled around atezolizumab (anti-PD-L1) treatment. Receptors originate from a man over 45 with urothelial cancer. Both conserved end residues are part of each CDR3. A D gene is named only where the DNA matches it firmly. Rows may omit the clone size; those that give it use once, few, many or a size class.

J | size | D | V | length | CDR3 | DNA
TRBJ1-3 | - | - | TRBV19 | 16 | CASSGVGRSSGNTIYF | TGTGCCAGTAGTGGCGTCGGGAGGAGCTCTGGAAACACCATATATTTT
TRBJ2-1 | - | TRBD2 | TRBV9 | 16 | CASSFRTSGTFNEQFF | TGTGCCAGCAGCTTCCGAACTAGCGGGACATTTAATGAGCAGTTCTTC
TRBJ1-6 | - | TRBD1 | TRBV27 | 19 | CASSGGRDRGFSYNSPLHF | TGTGCCAGCAGTGGAGGGAGGGACAGGGGATTCTCCTATAATTCACCCCTCCACTTT
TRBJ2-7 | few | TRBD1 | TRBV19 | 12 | CASRDRDYEQYF | TGTGCCAGCCGGGACAGGGACTACGAGCAGTACTTC
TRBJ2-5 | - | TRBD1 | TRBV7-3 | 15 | CASSMDRGHQETQYF | TGTGCCAGCAGCATGGACAGGGGGCATCAAGAGACCCAGTACTTC
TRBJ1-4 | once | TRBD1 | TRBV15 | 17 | CATSRDRTGASWEKLFF | TGTGCCACCAGCAGAGATAGGACAGGGGCCTCTTGGGAAAAACTGTTTTTT
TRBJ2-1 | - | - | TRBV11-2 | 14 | CASSLELQGNEQFF | TGTGCCAGCAGCTTAGAGCTCCAGGGCAATGAGCAGTTCTTC
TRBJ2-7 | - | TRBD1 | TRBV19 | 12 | CASKGDRVHQYF | TGTGCCAGTAAAGGAGACAGGGTTCATCAGTACTTC
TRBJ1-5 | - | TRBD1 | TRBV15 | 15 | CATSSGQGGNQPQHF | TGTGCCACCAGCAGTGGACAGGGAGGCAATCAGCCCCAGCATTTT
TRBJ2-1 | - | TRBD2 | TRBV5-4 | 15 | CASSLVLAGNNEQFF | TGTGCCAGCAGCTTGGTACTAGCGGGAAACAATGAGCAGTTCTTC
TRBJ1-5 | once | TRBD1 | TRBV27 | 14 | CASSLTGPQGPQHF | TGTGCCAGCAGTTTGACAGGGCCCCAAGGGCCCCAGCATTTT
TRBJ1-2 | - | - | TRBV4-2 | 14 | CASSQEGPDDGYTF | TGTGCCAGCAGCCAGGAGGGACCTGACGATGGCTACACCTTC
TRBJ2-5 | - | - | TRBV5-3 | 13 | CARSIPLQETQYF | TGTGCCAGAAGCATCCCCCTCCAAGAGACCCAGTACTTC
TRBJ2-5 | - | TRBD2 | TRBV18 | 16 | CASSPRTSGVVETQYF | TGTGCCAGCTCACCAAGGACTAGCGGGGTAGTGGAGACCCAGTACTTC
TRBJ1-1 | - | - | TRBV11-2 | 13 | CASRIGRNTEAFF | TGTGCCAGCCGTATTGGGAGAAACACTGAAGCTTTCTTT
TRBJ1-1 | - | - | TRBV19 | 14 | CASSRPGHTTEAFF | TGTGCCAGTAGTAGGCCAGGCCATACCACTGAAGCTTTCTTT
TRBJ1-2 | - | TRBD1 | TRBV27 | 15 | CASRNTGGGLYGYTF | TGTGCCAGCAGAAATACAGGGGGGGGTCTCTATGGCTACACCTTC
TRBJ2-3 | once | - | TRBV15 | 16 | CATSEGGDRWTDTQYF | TGTGCCACCAGCGAGGGGGGGGACAGGTGGACAGATACGCAGTATTTT
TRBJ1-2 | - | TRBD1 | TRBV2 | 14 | CASSLQGRHYGYTF | TGTGCCAGCAGTTTACAGGGGCGGCATTATGGCTACACCTTC
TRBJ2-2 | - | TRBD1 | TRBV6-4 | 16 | CASFQGAKGYTGELFF | TGTGCCAGCTTTCAGGGGGCGAAGGGGTACACCGGGGAGCTGTTTTTT
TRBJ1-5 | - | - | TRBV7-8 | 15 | CASSLGGRLGQPQHF | TGTGCCAGCAGCTTAGGCGGGAGGCTCGGTCAGCCCCAGCATTTT
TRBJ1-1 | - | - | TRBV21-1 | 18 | CASSKASGTGRRNTEAFF | TGTGCCAGCAGCAAAGCGAGTGGGACAGGGAGGAGAAACACTGAAGCTTTCTTT
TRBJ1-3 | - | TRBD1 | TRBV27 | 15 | CASSLAGTAGNTIYF | TGTGCCAGCAGTTTAGCCGGGACAGCTGGAAACACCATATATTTT
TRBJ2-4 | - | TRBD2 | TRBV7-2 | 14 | CASTPTSDQNIQYF | TGTGCCAGCACCCCGACTAGCGACCAAAACATTCAGTACTTC
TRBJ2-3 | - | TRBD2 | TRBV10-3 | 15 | CAIRRTSGSTDTQYF | TGTGCCATCAGGAGGACTAGCGGGAGCACAGATACGCAGTATTTT
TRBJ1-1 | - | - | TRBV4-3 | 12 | CASSHRNTEAFF | TGCGCCAGCAGCCATCGGAACACTGAAGCTTTCTTT
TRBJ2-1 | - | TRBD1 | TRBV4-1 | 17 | CASSQKIPGQGGNEQFF | TGCGCCAGCAGCCAGAAGATCCCGGGACAGGGCGGCAATGAGCAGTTCTTC
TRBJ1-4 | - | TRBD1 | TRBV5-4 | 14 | CASSADRTNEKLFF | TGTGCCAGCAGCGCGGACAGGACTAATGAAAAACTGTTTTTT
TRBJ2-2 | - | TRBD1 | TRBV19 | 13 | CASSKTGAGELFF | TGTGCCAGTAGTAAGACAGGGGCCGGGGAGCTGTTTTTT
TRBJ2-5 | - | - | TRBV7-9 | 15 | CASSPFSLVQETQYF | TGTGCCAGCAGCCCCTTTAGTTTGGTGCAAGAGACCCAGTACTTC
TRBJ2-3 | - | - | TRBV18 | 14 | CASTLASGTDTQYF | TGTGCCAGCACATTGGCTAGCGGCACAGATACGCAGTATTTT
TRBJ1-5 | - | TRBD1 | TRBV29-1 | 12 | CSVTQGNQPQHF | TGCAGCGTTACACAGGGGAATCAGCCCCAGCATTTT
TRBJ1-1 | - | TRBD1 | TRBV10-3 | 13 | CAINGQVNTEAFF | TGTGCCATCAATGGACAGGTCAACACTGAAGCTTTCTTT
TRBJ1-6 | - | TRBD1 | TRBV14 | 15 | CASSQARTGNSPLHF | TGTGCCAGCAGCCAAGCACGGACAGGGAATTCACCCCTCCACTTT
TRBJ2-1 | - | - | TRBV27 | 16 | CASSLPLERAYNEQFF | TGTGCCAGCAGCCTACCCCTGGAGCGGGCTTACAATGAGCAGTTCTTC
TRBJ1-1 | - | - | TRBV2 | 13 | CASMGTTLTEAFF | TGTGCCAGCATGGGGACAACTCTCACTGAAGCTTTCTTT
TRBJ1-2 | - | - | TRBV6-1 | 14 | CASSERGGADGYTF | TGTGCCAGCAGTGAAAGGGGGGGGGCGGATGGCTACACCTTC
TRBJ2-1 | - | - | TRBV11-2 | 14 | CASSPSREFGEQFF | TGTGCCAGCAGCCCCTCGAGGGAGTTTGGTGAGCAGTTCTTC
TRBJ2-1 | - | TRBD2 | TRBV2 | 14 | CATRRLAGDGEQFF | TGTGCCACCAGAAGACTAGCGGGGGATGGGGAGCAGTTCTTC
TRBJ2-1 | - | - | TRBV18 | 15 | CASLPLSGTYNEQFF | TGTGCCAGCTTACCACTAAGCGGGACATACAATGAGCAGTTCTTC
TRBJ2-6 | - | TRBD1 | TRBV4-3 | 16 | CASSQETGTGANVLTF | TGCGCCAGCAGCCAAGAGACAGGGACAGGGGCCAACGTCCTGACTTTC
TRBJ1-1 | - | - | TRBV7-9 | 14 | CASSPGHHNTEAFF | TGTGCCAGCAGCCCGGGACACCACAACACTGAAGCTTTCTTT
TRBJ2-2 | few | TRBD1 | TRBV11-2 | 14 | CASSPLDRAGELFF | TGTGCCAGCAGCCCGTTAGACAGGGCCGGGGAGCTGTTTTTT
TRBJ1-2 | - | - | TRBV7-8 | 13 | CASSSRTNYGYTF | TGTGCCAGCAGCTCCAGGACTAACTATGGCTACACCTTC
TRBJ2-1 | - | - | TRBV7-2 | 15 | CASSRSFDSYNEQFF | TGTGCCAGCAGCCGATCCTTTGACAGCTACAATGAGCAGTTCTTC
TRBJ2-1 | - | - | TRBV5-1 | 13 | CASRNPGNNEQFF | TGCGCCAGCAGAAATCCGGGGAACAATGAGCAGTTCTTC
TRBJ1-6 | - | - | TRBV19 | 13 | CASKVGPYSPLHF | TGTGCCAGTAAGGTGGGGCCTTATTCACCCCTCCACTTT
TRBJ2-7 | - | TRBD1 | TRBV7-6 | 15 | CASSDGQGPSYEQYF | TGTGCCAGCAGCGATGGACAGGGGCCCTCCTACGAGCAGTACTTC
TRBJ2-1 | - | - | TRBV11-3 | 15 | CASSLDPSANNEQFF | TGTGCCAGCAGCTTAGATCCTAGCGCCAACAATGAGCAGTTCTTC
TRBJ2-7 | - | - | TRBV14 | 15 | CASSQDGRGWYEQYF | TGTGCCAGCAGCCAAGATGGTAGGGGCTGGTACGAGCAGTACTTC
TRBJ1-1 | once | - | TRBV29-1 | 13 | CSVENGGNTEAFF | TGCAGCGTTGAGAATGGAGGGAACACTGAAGCTTTCTTT
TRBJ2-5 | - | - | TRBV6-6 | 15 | CASSYSIRGGETQYF | TGTGCCAGCAGTTACTCGATTCGTGGCGGAGAGACCCAGTACTTC
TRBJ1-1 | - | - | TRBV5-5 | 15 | CASSWKDTVNTEAFF | TGTGCCAGCAGCTGGAAGGACACGGTGAACACTGAAGCTTTCTTT